This T cell receptor beta chain was obtained from a study of shared clonotypes between healthy human individuals. For every subset, genomic DNA was evenly distributed across several immunoSEQ plates. Per the study methods: In the immunoSEQ data, sequences were junction-only and lacked quality scores, so filtering differed. The data were produced by immunoSEQ multiplex PCR, yet TCRdb's version contains in-frame clones alone and is incomplete. V, J and clone size are taken as reported in that table, and D and trimming were inferred from the DNA itself. The sample holds about 2 million clones, 95% seen once. Notes on the study in general: Although depth was large, rarefaction showed that sequencing of the sorted subsets was incomplete.

Germline V gene data show CDR1 as SGHVS and CDR2 as FQNEAQ. This CDR3 is 15 amino acids long. J lost 0 bases, V lost 4 bases, and 4 bases had no gene match. Of note for this clone: Its antigen remains unidentified.

The origin of this receptor is a man aged 18 to 30 in good health. The V gene is TRBV7-8, the J gene TRBJ2-5; 8 nucleotides agree with TRBD2. The sequenced material came from naive CD4+ T cells sorted from blood. Subset indicated: CD45RA+ positively selected. As DNA, the CDR3 is TGTGCCAGCAGCTCCCTAGCGGGTGACCAAGAGACCCAGTACTTC. Translation: CASSSLAGDQETQYF.